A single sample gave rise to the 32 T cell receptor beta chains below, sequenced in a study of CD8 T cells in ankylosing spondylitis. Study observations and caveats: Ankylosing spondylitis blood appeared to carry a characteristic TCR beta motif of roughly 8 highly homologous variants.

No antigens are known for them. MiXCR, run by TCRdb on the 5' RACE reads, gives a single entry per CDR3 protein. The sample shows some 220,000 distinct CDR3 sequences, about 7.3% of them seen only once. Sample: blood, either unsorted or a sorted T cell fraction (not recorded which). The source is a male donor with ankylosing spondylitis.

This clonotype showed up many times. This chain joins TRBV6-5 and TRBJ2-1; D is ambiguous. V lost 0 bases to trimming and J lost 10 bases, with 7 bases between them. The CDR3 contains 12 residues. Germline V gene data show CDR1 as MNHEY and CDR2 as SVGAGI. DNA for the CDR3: TGTGCCAGCAGTTACTCGGGCGGAGAGCAGTTCTTC. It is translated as CASSYSGGEQFF.

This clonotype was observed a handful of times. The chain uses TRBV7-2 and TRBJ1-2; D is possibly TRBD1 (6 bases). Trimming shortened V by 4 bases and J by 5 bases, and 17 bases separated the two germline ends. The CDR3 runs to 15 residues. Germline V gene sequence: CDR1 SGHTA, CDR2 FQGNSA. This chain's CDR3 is CASSSRDTHRYGYTF. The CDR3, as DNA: TGTGCCAGCAGCTCCAGGGACACTCATCGTTATGGCTACACCTTC.

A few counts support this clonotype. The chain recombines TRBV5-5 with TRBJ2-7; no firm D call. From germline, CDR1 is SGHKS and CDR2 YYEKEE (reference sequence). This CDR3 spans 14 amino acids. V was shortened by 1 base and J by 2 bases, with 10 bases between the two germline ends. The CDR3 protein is CASSLYLGTYEQYF. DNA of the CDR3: TGTGCCAGCAGCTTGTACCTCGGCACCTACGAGCAGTACTTC.

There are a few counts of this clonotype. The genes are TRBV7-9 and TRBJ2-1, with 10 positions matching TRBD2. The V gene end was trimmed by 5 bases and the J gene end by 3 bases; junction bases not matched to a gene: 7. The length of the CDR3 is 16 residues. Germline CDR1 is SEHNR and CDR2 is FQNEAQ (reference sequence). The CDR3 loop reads CASSPGTSAHYNEQFF. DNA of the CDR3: TGTGCCAGCAGCCCGGGGACTAGCGCACACTACAATGAGCAGTTCTTC.

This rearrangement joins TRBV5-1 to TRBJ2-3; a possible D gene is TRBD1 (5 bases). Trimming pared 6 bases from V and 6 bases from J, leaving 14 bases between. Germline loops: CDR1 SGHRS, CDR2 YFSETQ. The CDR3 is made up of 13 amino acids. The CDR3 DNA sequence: TGCGCCAGCACCCCCCAGGGATGGGATACGCAGTATTTT. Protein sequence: CASTPQGWDTQYF.

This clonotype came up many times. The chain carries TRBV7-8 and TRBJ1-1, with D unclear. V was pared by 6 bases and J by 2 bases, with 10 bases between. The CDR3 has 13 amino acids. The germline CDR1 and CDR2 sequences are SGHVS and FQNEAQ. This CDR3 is CASRLGLNTEAFF. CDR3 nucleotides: TGTGCCAGCAGACTCGGACTTAACACTGAAGCTTTCTTT.

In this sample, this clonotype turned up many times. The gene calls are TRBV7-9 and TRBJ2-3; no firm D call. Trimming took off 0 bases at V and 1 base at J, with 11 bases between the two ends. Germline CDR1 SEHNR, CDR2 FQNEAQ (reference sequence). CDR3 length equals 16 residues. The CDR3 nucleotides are TGTGCCAGCAGCTTAGCGGACCCCACGGGCACAGATACGCAGTATTTT. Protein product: CASSLADPTGTDTQYF.

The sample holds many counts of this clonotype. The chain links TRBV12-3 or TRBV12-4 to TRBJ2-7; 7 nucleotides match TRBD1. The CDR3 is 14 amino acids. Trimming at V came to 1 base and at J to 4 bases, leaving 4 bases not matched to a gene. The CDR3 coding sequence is TGTGCCAGCAGTTTAGGAGGGGGCAGTTACGAGCAGTACTTC. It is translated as CASSLGGGSYEQYF.

CDR3 DNA sequence: TGTGCCAGTAGTACCGGGGGTCGACAGAACGAGCAGTACTTC. Amino acid sequence: CASSTGGRQNEQYF. The chain has TRBV19 and TRBJ2-7; maybe TRBD2 (6 bases). Germline V gives CDR1 LNHDA, CDR2 SQIVND (reference sequence). V was clipped by 4 bases and J by 5 bases, with 15 bases between them. This CDR3 is built from 14 residues.

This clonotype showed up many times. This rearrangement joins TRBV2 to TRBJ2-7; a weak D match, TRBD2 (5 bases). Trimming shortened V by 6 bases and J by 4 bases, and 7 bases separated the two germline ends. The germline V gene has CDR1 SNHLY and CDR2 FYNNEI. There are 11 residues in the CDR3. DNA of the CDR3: TGTGCCAGCAGGGGCGGGTACGAGCAGTACTTC. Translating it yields CASRGGYEQYF.

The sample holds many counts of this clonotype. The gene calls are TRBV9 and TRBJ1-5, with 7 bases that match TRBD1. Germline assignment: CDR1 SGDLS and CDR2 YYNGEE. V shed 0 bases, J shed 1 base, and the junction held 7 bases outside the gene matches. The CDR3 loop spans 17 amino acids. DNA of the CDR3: TGTGCCAGCAGCGTAGGAGACAGGGACCGGAGCAATCAGCCCCAGCATTTT. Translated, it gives CASSVGDRDRSNQPQHF.

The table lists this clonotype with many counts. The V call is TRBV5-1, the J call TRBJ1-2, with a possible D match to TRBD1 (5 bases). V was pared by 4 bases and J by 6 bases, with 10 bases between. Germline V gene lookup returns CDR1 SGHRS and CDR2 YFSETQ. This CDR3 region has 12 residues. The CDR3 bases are TGCGCCAGCAGCCGGGACGAAAATGGCTACACCTTC. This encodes CASSRDENGYTF.

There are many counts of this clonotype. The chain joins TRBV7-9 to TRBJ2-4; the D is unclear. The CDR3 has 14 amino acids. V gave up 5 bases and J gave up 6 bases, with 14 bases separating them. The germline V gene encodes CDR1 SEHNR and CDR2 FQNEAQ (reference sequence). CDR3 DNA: TGTGCCAGCAGCCAAGACCTGGACGGAAACATTCAGTACTTC. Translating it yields CASSQDLDGNIQYF.

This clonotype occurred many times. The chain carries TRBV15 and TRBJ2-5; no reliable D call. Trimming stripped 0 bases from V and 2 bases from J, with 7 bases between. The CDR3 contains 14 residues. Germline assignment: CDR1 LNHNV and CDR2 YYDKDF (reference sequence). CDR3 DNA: TGTGCCACCAGCAGAGATGTCGGTCAAGAGACCCAGTACTTC. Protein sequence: CATSRDVGQETQYF.

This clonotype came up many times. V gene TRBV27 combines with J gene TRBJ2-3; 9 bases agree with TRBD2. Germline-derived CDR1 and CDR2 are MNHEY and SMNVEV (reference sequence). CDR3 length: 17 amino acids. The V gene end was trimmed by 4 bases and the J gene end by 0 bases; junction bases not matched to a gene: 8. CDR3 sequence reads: CASSSWTSATSTDTQYF. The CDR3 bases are TGTGCCAGCAGTTCCTGGACTAGCGCCACTAGCACAGATACGCAGTATTTT.

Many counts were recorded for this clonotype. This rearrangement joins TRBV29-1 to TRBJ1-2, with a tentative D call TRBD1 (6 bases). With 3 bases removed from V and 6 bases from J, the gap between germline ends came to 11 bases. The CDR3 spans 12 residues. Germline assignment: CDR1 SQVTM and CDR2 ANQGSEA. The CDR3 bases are TGCAGCGTTGACACAGGGTACCATGGCTACACCTTC. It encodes CSVDTGYHGYTF. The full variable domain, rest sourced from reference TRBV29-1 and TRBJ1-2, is SAVISQKPSRDICQRGTSLTIQCQVDSQVTMMFWYRQQPGQSLTLIATANQGSEATYESGFVIDKFPISRPNLTFSTLTVSNMSPEDSSIYLCSVDTGYHGYTFGSGTRLTVV.

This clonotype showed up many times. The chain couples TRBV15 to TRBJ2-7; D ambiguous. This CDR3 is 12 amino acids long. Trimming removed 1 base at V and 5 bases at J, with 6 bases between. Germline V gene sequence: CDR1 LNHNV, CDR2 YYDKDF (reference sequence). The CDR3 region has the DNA TGTGCCACCAGCAGAGGCGCGGACGAGCAGTACTTC. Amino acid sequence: CATSRGADEQYF.

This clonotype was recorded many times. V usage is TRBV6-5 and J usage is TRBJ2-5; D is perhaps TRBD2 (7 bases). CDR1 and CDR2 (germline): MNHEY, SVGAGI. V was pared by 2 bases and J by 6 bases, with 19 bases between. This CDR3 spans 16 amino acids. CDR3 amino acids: CASSYDTFRGGQTQYF. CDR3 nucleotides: TGTGCCAGCAGTTACGATACCTTTAGGGGGGGGCAGACCCAGTACTTC.

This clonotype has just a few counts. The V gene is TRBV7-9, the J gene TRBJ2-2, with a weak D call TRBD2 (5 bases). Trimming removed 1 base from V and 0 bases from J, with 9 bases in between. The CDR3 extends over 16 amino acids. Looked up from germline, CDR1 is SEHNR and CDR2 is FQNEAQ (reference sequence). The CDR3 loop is CASSLDEGPNTGELFF. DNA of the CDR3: TGTGCCAGCAGCTTAGATGAGGGTCCGAACACCGGGGAGCTGTTTTTT.

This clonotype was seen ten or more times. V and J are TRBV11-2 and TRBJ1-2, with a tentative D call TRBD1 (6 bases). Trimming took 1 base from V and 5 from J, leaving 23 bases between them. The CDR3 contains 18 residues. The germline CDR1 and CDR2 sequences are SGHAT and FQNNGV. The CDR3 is CASSLVILPTRGQYGYTF. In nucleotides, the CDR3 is TGTGCCAGCAGCTTAGTCATATTGCCTACCAGGGGTCAGTATGGCTACACCTTC.

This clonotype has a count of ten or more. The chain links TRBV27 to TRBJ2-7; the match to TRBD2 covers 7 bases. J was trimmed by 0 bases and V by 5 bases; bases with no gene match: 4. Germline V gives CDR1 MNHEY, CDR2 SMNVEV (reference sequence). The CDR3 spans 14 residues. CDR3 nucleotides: TGTGCCAGCAGTGGACTAGGGGTCTCCTACGAGCAGTACTTC. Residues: CASSGLGVSYEQYF.

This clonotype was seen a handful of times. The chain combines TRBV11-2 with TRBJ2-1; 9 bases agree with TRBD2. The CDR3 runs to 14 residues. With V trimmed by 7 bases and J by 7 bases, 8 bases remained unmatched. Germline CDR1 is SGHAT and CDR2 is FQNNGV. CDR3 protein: CASTISGSWNEQFF. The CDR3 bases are TGTGCCAGCACGATTAGCGGGAGTTGGAATGAGCAGTTCTTC.

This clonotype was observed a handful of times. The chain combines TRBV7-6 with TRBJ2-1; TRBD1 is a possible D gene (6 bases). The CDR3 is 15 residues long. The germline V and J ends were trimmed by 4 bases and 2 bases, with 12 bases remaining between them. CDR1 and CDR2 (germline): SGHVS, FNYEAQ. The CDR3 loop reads CASSWGQRPYNEQFF. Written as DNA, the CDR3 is TGTGCCAGCAGCTGGGGACAAAGGCCCTACAATGAGCAGTTCTTC.

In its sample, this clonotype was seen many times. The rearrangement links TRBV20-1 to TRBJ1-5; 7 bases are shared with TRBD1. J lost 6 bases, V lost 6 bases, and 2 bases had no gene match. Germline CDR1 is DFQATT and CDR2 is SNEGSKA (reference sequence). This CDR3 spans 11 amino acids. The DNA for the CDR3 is TGCAGTGCCAGGGGGATTCAGCCCCAGCATTTT. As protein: CSARGIQPQHF.

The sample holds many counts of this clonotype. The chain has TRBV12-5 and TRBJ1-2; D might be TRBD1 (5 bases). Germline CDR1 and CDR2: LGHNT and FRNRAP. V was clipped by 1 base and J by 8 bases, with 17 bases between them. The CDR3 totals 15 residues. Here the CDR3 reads CASGLDGTALWGYTF. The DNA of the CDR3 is TGTGCTAGTGGTTTGGACGGGACGGCGCTATGGGGCTACACCTTC.

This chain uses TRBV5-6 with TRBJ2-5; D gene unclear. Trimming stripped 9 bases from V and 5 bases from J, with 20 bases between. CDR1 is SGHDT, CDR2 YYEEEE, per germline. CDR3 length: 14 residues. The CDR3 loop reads CAMSLRLRFETQYF. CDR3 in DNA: TGTGCCATGAGCCTACGGCTCCGCTTCGAGACCCAGTACTTC.

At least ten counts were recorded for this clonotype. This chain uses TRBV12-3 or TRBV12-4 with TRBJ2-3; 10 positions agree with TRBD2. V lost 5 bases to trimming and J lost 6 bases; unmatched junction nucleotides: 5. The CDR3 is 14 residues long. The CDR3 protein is CASSRLAGADTQYF. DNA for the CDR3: TGTGCCAGCAGTCGGCTAGCGGGAGCCGATACGCAGTATTTT.

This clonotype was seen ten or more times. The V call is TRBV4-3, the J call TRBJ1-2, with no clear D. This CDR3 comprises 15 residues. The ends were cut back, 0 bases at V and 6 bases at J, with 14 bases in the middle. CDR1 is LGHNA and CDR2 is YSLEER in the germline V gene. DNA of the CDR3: TGCGCCAGCAGCCAAGAATCGAGTGTGAGGAATGGCTACACCTTC. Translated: CASSQESSVRNGYTF.

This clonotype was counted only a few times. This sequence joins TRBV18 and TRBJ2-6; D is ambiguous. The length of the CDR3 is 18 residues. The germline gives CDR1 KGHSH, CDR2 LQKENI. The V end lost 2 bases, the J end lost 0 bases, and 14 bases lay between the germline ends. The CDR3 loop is CASSPIARFRSGANVLTF. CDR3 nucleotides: TGTGCCAGCTCACCAATCGCCAGGTTTCGCTCTGGGGCCAACGTCCTGACTTTC.

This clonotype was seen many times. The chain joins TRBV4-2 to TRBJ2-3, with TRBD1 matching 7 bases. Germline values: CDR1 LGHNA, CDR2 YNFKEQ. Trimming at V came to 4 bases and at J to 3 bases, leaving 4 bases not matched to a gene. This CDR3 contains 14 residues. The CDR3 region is CASSPRRGTDTQYF. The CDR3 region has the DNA TGTGCCAGCAGCCCCCGCAGGGGGACAGATACGCAGTATTTT.

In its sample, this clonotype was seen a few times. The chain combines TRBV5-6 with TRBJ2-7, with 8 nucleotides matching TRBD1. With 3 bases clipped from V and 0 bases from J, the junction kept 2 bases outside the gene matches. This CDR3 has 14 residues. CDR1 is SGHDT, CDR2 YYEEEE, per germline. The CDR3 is CASSWDRSSYEQYF. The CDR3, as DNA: TGTGCCAGCAGCTGGGACAGGAGCTCCTACGAGCAGTACTTC.

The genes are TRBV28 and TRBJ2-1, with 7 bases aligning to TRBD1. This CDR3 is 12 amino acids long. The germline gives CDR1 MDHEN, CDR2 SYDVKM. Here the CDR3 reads CASGTEYNEQFF. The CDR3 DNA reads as TGTGCGTCCGGGACAGAATACAATGAGCAGTTCTTC.